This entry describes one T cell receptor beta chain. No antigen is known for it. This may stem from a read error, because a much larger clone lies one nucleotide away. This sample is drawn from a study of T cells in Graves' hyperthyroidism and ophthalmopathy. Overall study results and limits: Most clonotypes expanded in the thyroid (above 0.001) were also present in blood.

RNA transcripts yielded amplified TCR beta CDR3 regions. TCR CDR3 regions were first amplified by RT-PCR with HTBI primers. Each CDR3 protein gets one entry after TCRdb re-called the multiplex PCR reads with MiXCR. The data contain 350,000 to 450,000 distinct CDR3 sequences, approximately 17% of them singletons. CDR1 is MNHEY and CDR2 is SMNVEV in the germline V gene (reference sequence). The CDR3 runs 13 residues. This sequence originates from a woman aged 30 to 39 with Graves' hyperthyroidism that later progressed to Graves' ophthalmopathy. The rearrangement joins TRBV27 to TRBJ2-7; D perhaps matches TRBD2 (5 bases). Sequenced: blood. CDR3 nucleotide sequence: TGTGCCAGCCGATTAACTAGTGCCTACGAGCAGTGCTTC. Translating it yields CASRLTSAYEQCF.